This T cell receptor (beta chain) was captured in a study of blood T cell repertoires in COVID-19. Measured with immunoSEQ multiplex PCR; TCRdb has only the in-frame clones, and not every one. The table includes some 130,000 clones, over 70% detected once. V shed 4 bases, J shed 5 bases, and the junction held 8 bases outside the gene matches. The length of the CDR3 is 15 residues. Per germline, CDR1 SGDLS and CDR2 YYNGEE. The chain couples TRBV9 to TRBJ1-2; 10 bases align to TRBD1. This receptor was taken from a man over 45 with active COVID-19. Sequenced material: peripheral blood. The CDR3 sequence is CASSPRADRGYGYTF. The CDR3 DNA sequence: TGTGCCAGCAGCCCGAGAGCGGACAGGGGGTATGGCTACACCTTC.